This T cell receptor (beta chain) was sequenced for a study of cytomegalovirus exposure and HLA in healthy donors. 60 Vbeta and 13 Jbeta primers were used in PCR. The method was immunoSEQ multiplex PCR; TCRdb's version includes in-frame clones alone and lacks a portion of them. The data contain around 270,000 clones, approximately 80% of them seen just once; the ten biggest clones take up about 0.3%. J gave up 5 bases and V 3 bases, and 8 bases lay outside the gene matches. The CDR3 spans 16 residues. Germline V CDR1 and CDR2: MNHEY, SMNVEV (reference sequence). Study-wide points: Across HLA loci, a later analysis found differing TCR association rates, with DRB1 most and HLA-C fewest. Within an earlier analysis, most TCR beta V segments proved productive either about 87% or about 30% of the time. Fewer N-insertions (relative to the roughly 630-donor mean) were reportedly seen in an Asian-associated ancestry cluster in a later analysis. Specificity of three CMV-associated chains for CMV antigens was verified in vitro.

A word on this clone: Its specificity is unknown.

The chain carries TRBV27 and TRBJ2-7, with 12 bases identical to TRBD1. This TCR came from a girl aged 2 to 9 in good health and CMV-seronegative. The sequencing input was PBMCs. The CDR3 coding sequence is TGTGCCAGCAGTTTGTATCGTGGGACAGGGGGCGACGAGCAGTACTTC. Residues: CASSLYRGTGGDEQYF.